This T cell receptor beta chain was profiled in a study of blood T cell repertoires in COVID-19. The overall study: Spain, Italy and the United States supplied samples that represented acute and convalescent COVID-19. Sources were T cells, B-cell-depleted T cells, or PBMCs; the material itself was cDNA or gDNA.

Source study methods: By means of reference gene primer amplification, nucleated cell counts were estimated. TCRdb's copy holds only in-frame clones and misses some; the assay was immunoSEQ multiplex PCR. That table is the source of V, J and clone size, and D and trimming were worked out from the DNA. The sample shows around 330,000 clones, approximately 88% of them seen only once. Germline V lookup: CDR1 GTSNPN, CDR2 SVGIG (reference sequence). Trimming stripped 5 bases from V and 5 bases from J, with 15 bases between. This CDR3 region has 14 residues. Sequences were obtained from peripheral blood. This sequence joins TRBV30 and TRBJ1-4; unclear D gene. This TCR came from a woman in her forties or fifties with active or convalescent COVID-19. In DNA form, the CDR3 reads TGTGCCTGGGCCAGGAATGGCCGGAATGAAAAACTGTTTTTT. Encoded protein: CAWARNGRNEKLFF.